The next 24 T cell receptor beta chains were all read from a single sample in a study of T cell repertoires in cytomegalovirus infection. Each CDR3 protein gets one entry after TCRdb re-called the reads with MiXCR. The data hold about 260,000 distinct CDR3 sequences, with approximately 13% observed a single time. Sequenced input: PBMCs. Source of these receptors: a human donor in good health (CMV status not recorded). Some clones in this sample may be carry-over from other donors' samples.

This clonotype was detected many times. The chain employs TRBV14 and TRBJ1-1; no clear D gene. The CDR3 loop spans 15 amino acids. V was pared by 1 base and J by 0 bases, with 9 bases between. Germline lookup yields CDR1 SGHDN and CDR2 FVKESK. The CDR3 protein is CASSQVTPMNTEAFF. The CDR3 coding sequence is TGTGCCAGCAGCCAAGTGACACCCATGAACACTGAAGCTTTCTTT.

The J gene is TRBJ2-3, the V gene TRBV7-9; TRBD1 matches at 10 bases. V dropped 4 bases and J dropped 4; count of bases not matched to a gene: 8. This CDR3 spans 16 amino acids. Germline-derived CDR1 and CDR2 are SEHNR and FQNEAQ (reference sequence). CDR3 residues: CASSSRDRGTPDTQYF. For the CDR3, the DNA is TGTGCCAGCAGCTCCCGGGACAGGGGAACCCCAGATACGCAGTATTTT. The full variable domain, in which reference TRBV7-9 and TRBJ2-3 provide the parts outside the CDR3, is DTGVSQNPRHKITKRGQNVTFRCDPISEHNRLYWYRQTLGQGPEFLTYFQNEAQLEKSRLLSDRFSAERPKGSFSTLEIQRTEQGDSAMYLCASSSRDRGTPDTQYFGPGTRLTVL.

This clonotype came up many times. J is TRBJ2-7 and V is TRBV7-2; 11 bases align to TRBD2. This CDR3 contains 14 residues. In germline, CDR1 is SGHTA, CDR2 FQGNSA. Trimming removed 6 bases from V and 2 bases from J; junction bases left unmatched: 3. In DNA form, the CDR3 reads TGTGCCAGCAGAGGGACTAGCGGAACCTACGAGCAGTACTTC. Translation: CASRGTSGTYEQYF.

This clonotype showed up just a few times. V gene TRBV7-6 combines with J gene TRBJ1-1, with D perhaps TRBD1 (6 bases). The V end was cut by 5 bases, the J end by 6 bases, with 13 bases between. The CDR3 contains 13 residues. Germline V CDR1 and CDR2: SGHVS, FNYEAQ. CDR3 protein: CASSIGGVPEAFF. CDR3 sequence (DNA): TGTGCCAGCAGCATAGGGGGGGTCCCTGAAGCTTTCTTT.

This clonotype was observed many times. The chain employs TRBV20-1 and TRBJ2-7; D tentatively reads TRBD1 or TRBD2 (6 bases each). CDR3 size: 12 residues. V gave up 3 bases and J gave up 3 bases, with 9 bases separating them. The V gene's germline CDR1 is DFQATT and CDR2 SNEGSKA (reference sequence). This CDR3 is CSAREGDYEQYF. The CDR3 DNA reads as TGCAGTGCTAGGGAGGGGGACTACGAGCAGTACTTC.

The sample holds many counts of this clonotype. The chain couples TRBV5-4 to TRBJ1-2; 10 nucleotides match TRBD1. The CDR3 is made up of 16 amino acids. Germline values: CDR1 SGHNT, CDR2 YYREEE (reference sequence). The trim removed 4 bases at V and 8 bases at J, leaving 14 bases unmatched. The CDR3 DNA follows: TGTGCCAGCAGCCGCCCCCCTGCCGGGACAGGGGCCGGCTACACCTTC. It codes for CASSRPPAGTGAGYTF.

This clonotype was observed a few times. J is TRBJ1-5 and V is TRBV7-2; D possibly corresponds to TRBD1 (5 bases). CDR1 is SGHTA and CDR2 is FQGNSA in the germline V gene. V lost 5 bases and J lost 1, with 9 bases in between. The CDR3 covers 14 residues. This CDR3 reads CASSLTESNQPQHF. The CDR3 DNA reads as TGTGCCAGCAGCCTGACAGAGAGCAATCAGCCCCAGCATTTT.

This clonotype was counted many times. The chain combines TRBV14 with TRBJ2-1; D might be TRBD1 or TRBD2, each matching 5 bases. The CDR3 covers 14 residues. Germline V lookup: CDR1 SGHDN, CDR2 FVKESK. The germline V and J ends were trimmed by 2 bases and 5 bases, with 10 bases remaining between them. CDR3 DNA sequence: TGTGCCAGCAGCCAACGGGGCCCGCACAATGAGCAGTTCTTC. Protein: CASSQRGPHNEQFF.

This clonotype was counted only a few times. The chain combines TRBV20-1 with TRBJ2-7, with 7 positions matching TRBD1. V lost 6 bases and J lost 2; bases outside the gene matches: 4. CDR1 DFQATT and CDR2 SNEGSKA come from the germline V gene (reference sequence). This CDR3 comprises 12 residues. CDR3 sequence: CSAHGTAYEQYF. CDR3 DNA: TGCAGTGCGCACGGGACAGCCTACGAGCAGTACTTC.

In its sample, this clonotype was seen many times. This rearrangement joins TRBV9 to TRBJ1-4; D remains unclear. This CDR3 is 15 amino acids long. The germline V and J ends were trimmed by 0 bases and 7 bases, with 13 bases remaining between them. Per germline, CDR1 SGDLS and CDR2 YYNGEE. This CDR3 is CASSVDGGLSEKLFF. The CDR3 DNA reads TGTGCCAGCAGCGTAGACGGCGGTTTAAGTGAAAAACTGTTTTTT.

This clonotype was seen more than once but under ten times. The rearrangement joins TRBV20-1 to TRBJ2-7; 10 positions agree with TRBD2. After removal of 0 bases from V and 2 bases from J, the junction contained 1 base not matched to a gene. There are 14 residues in the CDR3. Germline loops: CDR1 DFQATT, CDR2 SNEGSKA (reference sequence). The CDR3 loop is CSARELAGTYEQYF. Here the CDR3 DNA reads TGCAGTGCTAGAGAACTAGCGGGGACCTACGAGCAGTACTTC.

The table lists this clonotype with many counts. CDR3 bases: TGTGCCAGCAGCCTTCAGTTCTCTGGAAACACCATATATTTT. Protein: CASSLQFSGNTIYF. The rearrangement joins TRBV7-2 to TRBJ1-3; D is ambiguous. The CDR3 is 14 amino acids. Trimming cost V 5 bases and J 0 bases, with 8 bases left between them. CDR1 is SGHTA and CDR2 is FQGNSA in the germline V gene.

This clonotype was observed once. Given a much more abundant clone one base away, this may be a read error. The chain joins TRBV5-3 to TRBJ2-7; 8 bases line up with TRBD1. TRBV5-3 is sorted into the ORF group, with uncertain function. V lost 8 bases and J lost 4; bases outside the gene matches: 14. This CDR3 region has 15 residues. The CDR3 here is CASGRPGQEAYEQYF. CDR3 in DNA: TGTGCCAGCGGCCGACCGGGACAGGAGGCGTACGAGCAGTACTTC.

This clonotype was found a few times. The chain recombines TRBV27 with TRBJ1-1, with D possibly TRBD1 on 6 matching bases. Trimming shortened V by 6 bases and J by 7 bases, and 18 bases separated the two germline ends. CDR1 is MNHEY and CDR2 is SMNVEV in the germline V gene (reference sequence). The CDR3 covers 14 residues. In DNA form, the CDR3 reads TGTGCCAGCAGGCGGACCGGGACAATACTTGAAGCTTTCTTT. This encodes CASRRTGTILEAFF.

The chain recombines TRBV5-1 with TRBJ2-2; TRBD2 is a possible D gene (5 bases). CDR1 is SGHRS and CDR2 is YFSETQ in the germline V gene. V lost 2 bases and J lost 0, with 14 bases in between. The CDR3 extends over 17 amino acids. CDR3 region: CASSFRDASPNTGELFF. The CDR3 nucleotides are TGCGCCAGCAGCTTTCGGGATGCGAGCCCGAACACCGGGGAGCTGTTTTTT.

Many counts were recorded for this clonotype. The V gene is TRBV7-7, the J gene TRBJ2-5, with D tentatively TRBD2 (7 bases). Germline CDR1 and CDR2: SSHAT and FNYEAQ (reference sequence). The CDR3 loop spans 16 amino acids. Trimming took off 3 bases at V and 2 bases at J, with 16 bases between the two ends. The CDR3 coding sequence is TGTGCCAGCAGCTTGGGGGGGGGGCGTATACAAGAGACCCAGTACTTC. It codes for CASSLGGGRIQETQYF.

The chain carries TRBV7-2 and TRBJ2-5; the D is unclear. The CDR3 runs 15 residues. Trimming left V 1 base short and J 2 bases short, with 11 bases between. Germline V gene data show CDR1 as SGHTA and CDR2 as FQGNSA. The DNA for the CDR3 is TGTGCCAGCAGCTTAGTAAAAGGGCGGCAAGAGACCCAGTACTTC. It encodes CASSLVKGRQETQYF.

This clonotype was seen a handful of times. V gene TRBV7-2 combines with J gene TRBJ1-2, with D hard to call. Per germline, CDR1 SGHTA and CDR2 FQGNSA. The length of the CDR3 is 15 residues. Trimming stripped 5 bases from V and 3 bases from J, with 16 bases between. CDR3 in DNA: TGTGCCAGCAGCCCAGCCAGGAGGGTTTACTATGGCTACACCTTC. It is translated as CASSPARRVYYGYTF.

V and J are TRBV18 and TRBJ1-1; D is ambiguous. The V end was cut by 0 bases, the J end by 6 bases, with 11 bases between. CDR1 and CDR2 from the germline V gene are KGHSH and LQKENI. This CDR3 contains 14 residues. The CDR3: CASSPPAGRAEAFF. The CDR3 bases are TGTGCCAGCTCACCACCGGCGGGTCGTGCTGAAGCTTTCTTT.

Turning to this clonotype: Mismatch with germline at one junction end may stem from a read error. This chain uses TRBV10-2 with TRBJ2-1, with D tentatively TRBD2 (6 bases). CDR3 length equals 11 residues. CDR1 and CDR2 from the germline V gene are WSHSY and SAAADI. CDR3: CASSETTSLHF. The CDR3 nucleotides are TGCGCCAGCAGTGAGACCACTAGCCTTCACTTC.

This clonotype was detected many times. The chain couples TRBV7-2 to TRBJ1-4; maybe TRBD1 (5 bases). Trimming cost V 1 base and J 7 bases, with 10 bases left between them. CDR1 is SGHTA and CDR2 is FQGNSA in the germline V gene. The CDR3 runs to 14 residues. The CDR3 DNA reads TGTGCCAGCAGCTTAGGGGGGAGGCCTGAAAAACTGTTTTTT. Protein sequence: CASSLGGRPEKLFF.

This clonotype showed up many times. The chain combines TRBV7-2 with TRBJ2-3; D unclear. The germline V gene encodes CDR1 SGHTA and CDR2 FQGNSA. Trimming removed 2 bases from V and 4 bases from J, with 13 bases in between. The CDR3 is made up of 15 amino acids. The CDR3 spells CASSLMGWEADTQYF. The CDR3 DNA reads TGTGCCAGCAGCTTAATGGGTTGGGAAGCAGATACGCAGTATTTT.

The sample holds one count of this clonotype. V gene TRBV27 combines with J gene TRBJ2-7; D not resolved. Germline V gives CDR1 MNHEY, CDR2 SMNVEV (reference sequence). Trimming removed 6 bases from V and 2 bases from J, with 8 bases in between. CDR3 length equals 12 residues. CDR3 residues: CASSRYPYEQYF. CDR3 DNA sequence: TGTGCCAGCAGCCGATATCCCTACGAGCAGTACTTC.

On this clonotype: This may be a read error, as it is one base from a much larger clone. The J gene is TRBJ2-7, the V gene TRBV7-8; D may be TRBD2 (6 bases). CDR1 is SGHVS, CDR2 FQNEAQ, per germline. The length of the CDR3 is 13 residues. The ends were cut back, 0 bases at V and 4 bases at J, with 7 bases in the middle. CDR3 protein: CASSLARGYEQYF. The CDR3 DNA sequence: TGTGCCAGCAGCTTAGCTCGGGGGTACGAGCAGTACTTC. The entire variable domain, with the rest obtained from reference TRBV7-8 and TRBJ2-7, is as follows: GAGVSQSPRYKVAKRGQDVALRCDPISGHVSLFWYQQALGQGPEFLTYFQNEAQLDKSGLPSDRFFAERPEGSVSTLKIQRTQQEDSAVYLCASSLARGYEQYFGPGTRLTVT.